These 9 T cell receptor beta chains originate from one sample sequenced in a study of blood T cell repertoires in COVID-19. Assay: immunoSEQ multiplex PCR; the TCRdb copy retains only in-frame clones and omits some. Seen here are some 250,000 clones, about nine tenths observed once, and the top ten hold around 2.2%. Sequencing used peripheral blood. Source of these receptors: a man aged 30-40 years who had recovered from COVID-19.

The gene calls are TRBV12-3 or TRBV12-4 and TRBJ1-5; no clear D gene. CDR3 size: 13 residues. V was pared by 8 bases and J by 10 bases, with 18 bases between. DNA for the CDR3: TGTGCCAGCGGGCAGGCCCAACGGGAACCCCAGCATTTT. Translation gives CASGQAQREPQHF.

The chain links TRBV5-5 to TRBJ1-2; D uncertain. CDR3 length: 14 residues. Germline values: CDR1 SGHKS, CDR2 YYEKEE (reference sequence). Trimming removed 6 bases at V and 5 bases at J, with 17 bases between. This chain's CDR3 is CASTLRGIEYGYTF. The CDR3 region has the DNA TGTGCCAGCACCCTCAGAGGGATAGAGTATGGCTACACCTTC.

The chain couples TRBV6-6 to TRBJ1-1, with D possibly matching TRBD1 (5 bases). The ends were cut back, 7 bases at V and 10 bases at J, with 16 bases in the middle. Germline CDR1 and CDR2: MNHNY and SVGAGI (reference sequence). This CDR3 is 12 amino acids long. The CDR3 loop is CASTPDSPVAFF. As DNA, the CDR3 is TGTGCCAGCACCCCCGACAGCCCCGTAGCTTTCTTT.

V and J are TRBV4-1 and TRBJ2-7; TRBD2 agrees at 8 bases. V gave up 0 bases and J gave up 2 bases; unmatched junction bases: 9. The germline V gene has CDR1 MGHRA and CDR2 YSYEKL. The CDR3 extends over 17 amino acids. The CDR3 region is CASSQDLVRGDTYEQYF. Written as DNA, the CDR3 is TGCGCCAGCAGCCAAGATCTTGTGCGGGGGGACACCTACGAGCAGTACTTC.

This chain joins TRBV25-1 and TRBJ2-3, with TRBD2 matching over 13 bases. The CDR3 runs to 17 residues. CDR1 is MGHDK, CDR2 SYGVNS, per germline. The junction had 12 bases not matched to a gene; V was cut back by 6 bases and J by 6 bases. The CDR3 protein is CASRGFTSGGASDTQYF. DNA for the CDR3: TGTGCCAGCAGGGGCTTTACTAGCGGGGGGGCCTCGGATACGCAGTATTTT.

The genes are TRBV9 and TRBJ2-1; D unclear. The CDR3 is 11 residues long. The V and J ends lost 5 bases and 5 bases respectively, with 5 bases between them. CDR1 and CDR2 (germline): SGDLS, YYNGEE. CDR3 in amino acids: CASRRDNEQFF. The CDR3 DNA reads as TGTGCCAGCAGACGGGACAATGAGCAGTTCTTC.

The chain is built from TRBV2 and TRBJ1-6; D gene uncertain. V was pared by 0 bases and J by 10 bases, with 13 bases between. The CDR3 is 15 amino acids. CDR1 SNHLY and CDR2 FYNNEI come from the germline V gene. CDR3 sequence reads: CASSEARARGSPLHF. CDR3 DNA: TGTGCCAGCAGTGAAGCCAGAGCGAGAGGATCACCCCTCCACTTT.

The gene calls are TRBV30 and TRBJ2-2; 7 nucleotides agree with TRBD2. V gave up 0 bases and J gave up 4 bases; unmatched junction bases: 5. This CDR3 has 15 amino acids. From germline, CDR1 is GTSNPN and CDR2 SVGIG (reference sequence). This chain's CDR3 is CAWSVLWGGTGELFF. Written as DNA, the CDR3 is TGTGCCTGGAGTGTACTGTGGGGGGGCACCGGGGAGCTGTTTTTT.

The chain employs TRBV5-1 and TRBJ1-2, with D possibly being TRBD1 (5 bases). The V and J ends lost 4 bases and 6 bases respectively, with 16 bases between them. Germline CDR1 reads SGHRS; CDR2 reads YFSETQ. The length of the CDR3 is 14 residues. The CDR3 here is CASSLWDRRDGYTF. For the CDR3, the DNA is TGCGCCAGCAGCCTTTGGGACCGGAGGGATGGCTACACCTTC.